This T cell receptor (beta chain) stems from a study of beta chain features in type 1 diabetes. Study outcomes and limitations: Among all four CD4+ subsets, Type 1 diabetes patients had TCRB CDR3s that were moderately but significantly shorter.

Germline CDR1 GTSNPN, CDR2 SVGIG (reference sequence). Trimming left V 2 bases short and J 13 bases short, with 12 bases between. The CDR3 covers 11 residues. This clone was counted between two and nine times. Its antigen is not known. Other DNA sequences of this sample code for an identical CDR3. Isolated RNA was reverse transcribed in full, so expressed TCRB transcripts were sequenced. Measured with immunoSEQ multiplex PCR; TCRdb has only the in-frame clones, and not every one. Among about 640,000 clones listed, roughly 12% were seen once. This chain links TRBV30 with TRBJ2-4; TRBD1 might be the D (7 bases). Sequencing was carried out using naive CD4+ T cells from blood. The sequence was collected from a man younger than 40 with type 1 diabetes. CDR3 sequence: CAWSKGAGQYF. The CDR3 coding sequence is TGTGCCTGGAGTAAGGGGGCGGGGCAGTACTTC.